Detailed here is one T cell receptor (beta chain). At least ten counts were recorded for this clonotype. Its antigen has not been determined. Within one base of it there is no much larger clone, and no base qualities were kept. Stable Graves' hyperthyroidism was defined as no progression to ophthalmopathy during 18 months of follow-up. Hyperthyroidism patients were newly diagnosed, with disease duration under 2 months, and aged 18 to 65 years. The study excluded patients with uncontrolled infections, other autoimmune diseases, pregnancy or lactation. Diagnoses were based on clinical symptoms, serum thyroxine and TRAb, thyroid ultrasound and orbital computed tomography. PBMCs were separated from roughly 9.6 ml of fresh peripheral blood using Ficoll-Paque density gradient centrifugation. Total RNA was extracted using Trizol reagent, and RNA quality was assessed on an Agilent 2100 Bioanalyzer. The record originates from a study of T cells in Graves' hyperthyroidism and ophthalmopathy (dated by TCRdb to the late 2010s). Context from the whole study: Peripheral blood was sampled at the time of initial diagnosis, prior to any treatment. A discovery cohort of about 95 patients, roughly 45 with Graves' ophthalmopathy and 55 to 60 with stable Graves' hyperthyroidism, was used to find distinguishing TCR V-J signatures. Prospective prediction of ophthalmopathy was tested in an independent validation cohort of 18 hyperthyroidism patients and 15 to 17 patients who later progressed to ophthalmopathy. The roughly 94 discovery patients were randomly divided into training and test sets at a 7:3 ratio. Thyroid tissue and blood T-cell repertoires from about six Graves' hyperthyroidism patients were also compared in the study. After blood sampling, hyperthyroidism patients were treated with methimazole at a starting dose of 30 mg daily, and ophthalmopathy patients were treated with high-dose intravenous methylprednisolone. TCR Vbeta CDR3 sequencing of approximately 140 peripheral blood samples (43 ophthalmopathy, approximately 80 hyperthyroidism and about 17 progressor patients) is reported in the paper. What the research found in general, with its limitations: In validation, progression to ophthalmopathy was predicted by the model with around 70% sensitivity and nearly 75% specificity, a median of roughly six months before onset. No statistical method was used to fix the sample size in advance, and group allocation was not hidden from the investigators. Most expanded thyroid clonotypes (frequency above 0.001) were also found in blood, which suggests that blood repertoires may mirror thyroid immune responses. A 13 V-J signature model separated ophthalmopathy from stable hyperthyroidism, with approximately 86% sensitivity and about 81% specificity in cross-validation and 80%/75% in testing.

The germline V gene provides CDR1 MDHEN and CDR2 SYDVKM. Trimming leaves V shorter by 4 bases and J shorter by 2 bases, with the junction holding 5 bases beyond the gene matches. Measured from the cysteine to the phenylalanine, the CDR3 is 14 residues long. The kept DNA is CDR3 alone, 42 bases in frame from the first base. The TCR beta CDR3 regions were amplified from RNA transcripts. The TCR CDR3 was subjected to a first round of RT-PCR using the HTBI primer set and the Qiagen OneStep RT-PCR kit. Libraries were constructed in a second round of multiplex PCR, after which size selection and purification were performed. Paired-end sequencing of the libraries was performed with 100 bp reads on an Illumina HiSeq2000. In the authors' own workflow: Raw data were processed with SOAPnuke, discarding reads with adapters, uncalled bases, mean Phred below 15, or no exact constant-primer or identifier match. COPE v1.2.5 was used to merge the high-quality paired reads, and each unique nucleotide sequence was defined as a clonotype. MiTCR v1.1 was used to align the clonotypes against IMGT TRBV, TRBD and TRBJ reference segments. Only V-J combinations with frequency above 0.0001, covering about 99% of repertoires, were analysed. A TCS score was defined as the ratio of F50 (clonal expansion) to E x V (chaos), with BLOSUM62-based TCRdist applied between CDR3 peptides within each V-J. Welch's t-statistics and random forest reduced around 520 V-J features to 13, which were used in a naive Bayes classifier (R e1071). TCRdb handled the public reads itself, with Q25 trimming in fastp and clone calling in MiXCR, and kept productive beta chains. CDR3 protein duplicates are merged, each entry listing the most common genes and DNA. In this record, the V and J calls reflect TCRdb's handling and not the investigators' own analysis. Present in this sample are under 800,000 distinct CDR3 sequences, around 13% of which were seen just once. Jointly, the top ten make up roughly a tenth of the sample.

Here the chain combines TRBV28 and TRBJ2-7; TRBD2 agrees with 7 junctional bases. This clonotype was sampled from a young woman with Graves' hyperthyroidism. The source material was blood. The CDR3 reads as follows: CASSSRLAAYEQYF. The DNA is TGTGCCAGCAGTTCCCGCCTAGCGGCCTACGAGCAGTACTTC.